These T cell receptor beta chains were read from a single sample in a study of CD8 T cells in Susac syndrome. TCRdb used MiXCR to reprocess the immunoSEQ multiplex PCR reads, holding one entry per CDR3 protein. The repertoire has 160,000 or so distinct CDR3 sequences, approximately 94% of them found once; the top ten carry 0.12%. The specimen was CD4+ T cells from PBMCs. These receptors all come from a human donor with Susac syndrome. Both conserved end residues are part of each CDR3. The order of the fields is clone size, V gene, D gene, J gene, CDR3 protein, CDR3 DNA. A D gene is named only where the DNA matches it firmly. Rows may omit the clone size; those that give it use once, few, many or a size class.

.	TRBV10-3	.	TRBJ2-5	CAISAGGEETQYF	TGTGCCATCAGTGCGGGGGGCGAAGAGACCCAGTACTTC
.	TRBV6-5	.	TRBJ1-2	CASNPVGGENYGYTF	TGTGCCAGCAACCCCGTGGGGGGGGAGAACTATGGCTACACCTTC
.	TRBV9	.	TRBJ1-1	CASSGRDRRTEAFF	TGTGCCAGCAGCGGCCGGGACCGCCGCACTGAAGCTTTCTTT
.	TRBV5-1	.	TRBJ2-1	CASSSGQSFYNEQFF	TGCGCCAGCAGCTCCGGACAGTCCTTCTACAATGAGCAGTTCTTC
.	TRBV9	.	TRBJ1-3	CASSVGSPGNTIYF	TGTGCCAGCAGCGTCGGGTCCCCTGGAAACACCATATATTTT
once	TRBV4-3	.	TRBJ2-2	CASSQHLTTGGANTGELFF	TGCGCCAGCAGCCAGCATCTTACCACAGGCGGGGCGAACACCGGGGAGCTGTTTTTT
.	TRBV20-1	.	TRBJ2-7	CSAVRDTHYEQYF	TGCAGTGCCGTGAGGGACACCCACTACGAGCAGTACTTC
.	TRBV5-1	.	TRBJ2-7	CASSAGPSYEQYF	TGCGCCAGCAGTGCGGGACCGAGCTACGAGCAGTACTTC
.	TRBV3-1	.	TRBJ2-3	CASSFLNTDTQYF	TGTGCCAGCAGCTTCCTAAACACAGATACGCAGTATTTT
.	TRBV24-1	.	TRBJ2-2	CATSVARVTGELFF	TGTGCCACCAGTGTGGCGAGGGTCACCGGGGAGCTGTTTTTT
once	TRBV29-1	.	TRBJ2-5	CSVDRVETQYF	TGCAGCGTTGATAGGGTGGAGACCCAGTACTTC
.	TRBV18	.	TRBJ1-3	CASSPLAGADSGNTIYF	TGTGCCAGCTCACCATTGGCAGGGGCCGACTCTGGAAACACCATATATTTT
.	TRBV5-5	.	TRBJ1-2	CASSLARTNYGYTF	TGTGCCAGCAGCTTGGCCCGTACCAACTATGGCTACACCTTC
.	TRBV19	.	TRBJ2-5	CASSAAEETQYF	TGTGCCAGTAGTGCGGCAGAAGAGACCCAGTACTTC
.	TRBV27	.	TRBJ2-1	CASSLSLGVGGPYNEQFF	TGTGCCAGCAGTTTAAGTCTAGGGGTTGGTGGGCCTTACAATGAGCAGTTCTTC
.	TRBV20-1	TRBD1	TRBJ1-1	CSAARGQGGTEAFF	TGCAGTGCTGCCAGAGGACAGGGAGGCACTGAAGCTTTCTTT
few	TRBV20-1	.	TRBJ2-5	CSARGAGKGETQYF	TGCAGTGCTAGAGGGGCGGGGAAGGGCGAGACCCAGTACTTC
.	TRBV5-1	.	TRBJ1-2	CASSREGIDGYTF	TGCGCCAGCAGCAGAGAGGGCATAGATGGCTACACCTTC
.	TRBV5-1	.	TRBJ1-2	CASSHPTTSGYGYTF	TGCGCCAGCAGCCACCCTACCACAAGTGGCTATGGCTACACCTTC
.	TRBV7-9	.	TRBJ2-1	CASSLRDRYNEQFF	TGTGCCAGCAGCTTGCGTGACCGCTACAATGAGCAGTTCTTC
.	TRBV2	.	TRBJ2-1	CASSEGSGQFF	TGTGCCAGCAGCGAGGGGTCGGGGCAGTTCTTC
few	TRBV30	.	TRBJ2-5	CAWRGQETQYF	TGTGCCTGGAGGGGCCAAGAGACCCAGTACTTC
.	TRBV12-3/TRBV12-4	.	TRBJ1-1	CASSLWLGGIAAREAFF	TGTGCCAGCAGTTTATGGCTTGGGGGGATAGCCGCCCGAGAAGCTTTCTTT
.	TRBV4-2	.	TRBJ2-3	CASSQLGGTDTQYF	TGTGCCAGCAGCCAACTAGGAGGCACAGATACGCAGTATTTT
.	TRBV3-1	.	TRBJ2-7	CASSQNVRQTYEQYF	TGTGCCAGCAGCCAAAACGTTCGACAGACCTACGAGCAGTACTTC
.	TRBV20-1	TRBD2	TRBJ2-3	CSAITSGGTDTQYF	TGCAGTGCTATAACTAGCGGGGGTACAGATACGCAGTATTTT
few	TRBV11-1	.	TRBJ2-3	CASSPRVADTQYF	TGTGCCAGCAGCCCCCGAGTAGCAGATACGCAGTATTTT
.	TRBV29-1	.	TRBJ2-3	CSLRGGQTTDTQYF	TGCAGCCTCCGGGGGGGACAGACTACAGATACGCAGTATTTT
.	TRBV20-1	.	TRBJ1-2	CSAVRADYGYTF	TGCAGTGCTGTCAGGGCGGACTATGGCTACACCTTC
.	TRBV3-1	.	TRBJ2-5	CASSQDVLETQYF	TGTGCCAGCAGCCAAGACGTTTTGGAGACCCAGTACTTC
.	TRBV4-1	.	TRBJ2-2	CASSQEGLITGELFF	TGCGCCAGCAGCCAAGAGGGACTGATCACCGGGGAGCTGTTTTTT
.	TRBV29-1	.	TRBJ2-3	CSVSGFASTDTQYF	TGCAGCGTCTCAGGGTTCGCTAGCACAGATACGCAGTATTTT
.	TRBV12-3/TRBV12-4	.	TRBJ2-5	CASSLARAETQYF	TGTGCCAGCAGTTTGGCCAGGGCGGAGACCCAGTACTTC
.	TRBV9	.	TRBJ1-2	CASSRTGLYGYTF	TGTGCCAGCAGCAGAACAGGGCTCTATGGCTACACCTTC
.	TRBV5-4	TRBD1	TRBJ2-3	CASSPGQARTDTQYF	TGTGCCAGCAGCCCGGGACAGGCTCGCACAGATACGCAGTATTTT
.	TRBV20-1	.	TRBJ1-4	CSASKGPNEKLFF	TGCAGTGCTAGTAAGGGGCCTAATGAAAAACTGTTTTTT